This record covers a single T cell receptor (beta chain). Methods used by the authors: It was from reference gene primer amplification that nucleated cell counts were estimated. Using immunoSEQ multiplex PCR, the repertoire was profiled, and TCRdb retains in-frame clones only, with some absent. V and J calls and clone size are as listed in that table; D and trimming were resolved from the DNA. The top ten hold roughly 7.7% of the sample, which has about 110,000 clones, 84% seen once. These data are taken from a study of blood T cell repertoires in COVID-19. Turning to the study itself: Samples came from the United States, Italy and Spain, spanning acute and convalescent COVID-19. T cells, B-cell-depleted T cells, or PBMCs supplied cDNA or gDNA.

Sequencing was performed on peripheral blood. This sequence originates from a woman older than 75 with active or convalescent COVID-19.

CDR3 sequence reads: CASSSGLRTDTQYF. CDR3 nucleotide sequence: TGTGCCAGCTCATCGGGACTGCGCACAGATACGCAGTATTTT. The V and J genes are TRBV18 and TRBJ2-3; D perhaps matches TRBD2 (6 bases). CDR1 and CDR2 from the germline V gene are KGHSH and LQKENI. V was trimmed by 5 bases and J by 1 base, leaving 10 bases between them. This CDR3 is 14 amino acids long.